The 20 T cell receptor beta chains below all came from one sample that was sequenced in a study of cytomegalovirus exposure and HLA in healthy donors. Vbeta (60) and Jbeta (13) primers were used in the PCR. Sequencing was performed with immunoSEQ multiplex PCR; in TCRdb, only in-frame clones are kept and a portion is missing. The sample contains about 55,000 clones, 77% of which appear only once. Input material: PBMCs. The receptors here all came from a female donor in good health and CMV-seronegative.

The J gene is TRBJ2-5, the V gene TRBV19, with a weak D call TRBD1 (5 bases). Germline lookup yields CDR1 LNHDA and CDR2 SQIVND (reference sequence). CDR3 length: 13 residues. V dropped 5 bases and J dropped 5 bases, with 12 bases sitting between them. The CDR3 nucleotides read TGTGCCAGTAGTGTCACAGGTCGGGAGACCCAGTACTTC. Translated, it gives CASSVTGRETQYF.

The chain joins TRBV19 to TRBJ1-4; 9 bases fit TRBD1. With V trimmed by 0 bases and J by 4 bases, 15 bases remained unmatched. The CDR3 covers 20 residues. The germline V gene has CDR1 LNHDA and CDR2 SQIVND (reference sequence). CDR3 DNA: TGTGCCAGTAGTATAGACCCCTCCCGGGACAGGGTCTCTCTTAATGAAAAACTGTTTTTT. Protein: CASSIDPSRDRVSLNEKLFF.

This chain joins TRBV18 and TRBJ1-3; no clear D gene. Germline lookup yields CDR1 KGHSH and CDR2 LQKENI. The CDR3 runs to 16 residues. V was clipped by 6 bases and J by 0 bases, with 15 bases between them. DNA for the CDR3: TGTGCCAGCTCCGGAATCGCACCGGGCTCTGGAAACACCATATATTTT. This encodes CASSGIAPGSGNTIYF.

The chain has TRBV4-1 and TRBJ2-7; 7 bases are shared with TRBD2. Germline trimming cut 3 bases from V and 6 bases from J; bases unmatched to any gene: 11. The germline CDR1 and CDR2 sequences are MGHRA and YSYEKL. The CDR3 length is 15 residues. CDR3 in DNA: TGCGCCAGCAGCCAGGGAGCGGGAAAGCGGCTCGAGCAGTACTTC. It is translated as CASSQGAGKRLEQYF.

V usage is TRBV5-1 and J usage is TRBJ2-1, with D possibly being TRBD1 (7 bases). The CDR3 runs to 17 residues. Germline lookup yields CDR1 SGHRS and CDR2 YFSETQ. Trimming took off 1 base at V and 4 bases at J, with 18 bases between the two ends. The CDR3 DNA reads as TGCGCCAGCAGCTTGCCCAGGGGGGCTACAGCTTACAATGAGCAGTTCTTC. This gives the protein CASSLPRGATAYNEQFF.

The rearrangement links TRBV6-1 to TRBJ1-2, with D hard to call. Trimming shortened V by 2 bases and J by 4 bases, and 5 bases separated the two germline ends. The CDR3 length is 12 residues. In germline, CDR1 is MNHNS, CDR2 SASEGT. CDR3 in amino acids: CASSEPGYGYTF. DNA of the CDR3: TGTGCCAGCAGTGAACCGGGCTATGGCTACACCTTC.

The chain couples TRBV7-3 to TRBJ2-2; D may be TRBD1 (7 bases). The CDR3 extends over 14 amino acids. V lost 6 bases and J 4 bases, leaving 12 bases between the germline ends. Per the germline V gene, CDR1 is SGHTA and CDR2 is FQGTGA. The CDR3 sequence: CASSFQGGTGELFF. CDR3 nucleotide sequence: TGTGCCAGCAGTTTCCAGGGGGGCACCGGGGAGCTGTTTTTT.

This clone is a singleton in its sample. The chain links TRBV19 to TRBJ2-5; TRBD1 agrees at 8 bases. Germline V lookup: CDR1 LNHDA, CDR2 SQIVND (reference sequence). This CDR3 region has 15 residues. J gave up 4 bases and V 1 base, and 5 bases lay outside the gene matches. The CDR3 DNA sequence: TGTGCCAGTAGTATAGCAACAGGGGGTCGAGAGACCCAGTACTTC. Amino acids: CASSIATGGRETQYF.

The rearrangement links TRBV19 to TRBJ2-2; a weak D match, TRBD2 (6 bases). The V gene's germline CDR1 is LNHDA and CDR2 SQIVND (reference sequence). The CDR3 extends over 14 amino acids. Between the trimmed V and J ends, which lost 8 bases and 1 base, there was a span of 11 bases. CDR3 sequence (DNA): TGTGCCAGTGGCCAGGGAGGGAACACCGGGGAGCTGTTTTTT. Translation: CASGQGGNTGELFF.

The chain joins TRBV28 to TRBJ1-1, with D unresolved. V dropped 1 base and J dropped 5 bases, with 14 bases sitting between them. Per germline, CDR1 MDHEN and CDR2 SYDVKM. The CDR3 runs to 15 residues. For the CDR3, the DNA is TGTGCCAGCAGTTTATCCCGGGGAGGCGTGACTGAAGCTTTCTTT. This translates into CASSLSRGGVTEAFF.

This clone was seen more than once but under ten times. This same CDR3 is encoded by further DNA sequences in the sample. The chain couples TRBV27 to TRBJ2-5; 16 bases line up with TRBD2. The V gene end was trimmed by 2 bases and the J gene end by 5 bases; junction bases not matched to a gene: 11. The CDR3 sequence is 19 residues long. Germline V gene data show CDR1 as MNHEY and CDR2 as SMNVEV (reference sequence). As DNA, the CDR3 is TGTGCCAGCAGTTTAAGTATTGGGACTAGCGGGAGGGCCACGGAGACCCAGTACTTC. Translating gives CASSLSIGTSGRATETQYF.

The V gene is TRBV7-9, the J gene TRBJ2-7, with 8 bases matching TRBD1. There are 13 residues in the CDR3. The trim removed 5 bases at V and 5 bases at J, leaving 5 bases unmatched. Looked up from germline, CDR1 is SEHNR and CDR2 is FQNEAQ (reference sequence). The chain's CDR3 is CASSPRGQNEQYF. The CDR3 DNA reads as TGTGCCAGCAGCCCCAGGGGGCAAAACGAGCAGTACTTC.

The V gene is TRBV5-6, the J gene TRBJ1-1; TRBD1 is a possible D gene (5 bases). Germline V CDR1 and CDR2: SGHDT, YYEEEE. Trimming cost V 3 bases and J 5 bases, with 11 bases left between them. The CDR3 loop spans 13 amino acids. CDR3 residues: CASSWGTATEAFF. Written as DNA, the CDR3 is TGTGCCAGCAGCTGGGGGACTGCAACTGAAGCTTTCTTT.

The genes are TRBV7-8 and TRBJ2-5; 9 bases fit TRBD2. CDR3 length equals 15 residues. V shed 0 bases and J 5 bases; nucleotides not matched to a gene: 4. Germline V gene sequence: CDR1 SGHVS, CDR2 FQNEAQ. The CDR3 sequence is CASSLALSGGETQYF. The CDR3 DNA reads TGTGCCAGCAGCTTAGCGCTAAGCGGGGGGGAGACCCAGTACTTC. The complete variable domain, with remaining parts taken from reference TRBV7-8 and TRBJ2-5, reads GAGVSQSPRYKVAKRGQDVALRCDPISGHVSLFWYQQALGQGPEFLTYFQNEAQLDKSGLPSDRFFAERPEGSVSTLKIQRTQQEDSAVYLCASSLALSGGETQYFGPGTRLLVL.

The genes are TRBV6-6 and TRBJ2-7; 10 bases fit TRBD1. This CDR3 comprises 15 residues. CDR1 and CDR2 (germline): MNHNY, SVGAGI (reference sequence). The V segment lost 6 bases and the J segment 9 bases; nucleotides outside the gene matches: 14. The DNA for the CDR3 is TGTGCCAGCAGCCCAAATACCGGGACAGGGGCCCGGCAGTACTTC. Its protein product is CASSPNTGTGARQYF.

The genes are TRBV5-6 and TRBJ1-2; no reliable D call. The CDR3 has 12 residues. Germline CDR1 SGHDT, CDR2 YYEEEE. V lost 4 bases, J lost 4 bases, and 8 bases lay in between. The CDR3 here is CASSLSSYGYTF. CDR3 nucleotide sequence: TGTGCCAGCAGCCTGTCCTCCTATGGCTACACCTTC. Full variable domain (missing parts from reference TRBV5-6 and TRBJ1-2): DAGVTQSPTHLIKTRGQQVTLRCSPKSGHDTVSWYQQALGQGPQFIFQYYEEEERQRGNFPDRFSGHQFPNYSSELNVNALLLGDSALYLCASSLSSYGYTFGSGTRLTVV.

The chain recombines TRBV5-1 with TRBJ2-2; TRBD1 is a possible D gene (6 bases). The CDR3 runs 13 residues. CDR1 and CDR2 (germline): SGHRS, YFSETQ. Trimming removed 4 bases from V and 9 bases from J, with 13 bases in between. CDR3 in DNA: TGCGCCAGCAGCCCCGCCCAGGGGAGGGAGCTGTTTTTT. Its translation is CASSPAQGRELFF.

The chain couples TRBV18 to TRBJ1-1; 9 bases match TRBD1. Germline trimming cut 1 base from V and 4 bases from J; bases unmatched to any gene: 1. The V gene's germline CDR1 is KGHSH and CDR2 LQKENI. This CDR3 has 14 residues. The CDR3, as DNA: TGTGCCAGCTCACCACAGACAGGGGGCACTGAAGCTTTCTTT. It yields the protein CASSPQTGGTEAFF.

The CDR3 protein is CASTALAREGETQYF. The CDR3 DNA follows: TGTGCCAGCACCGCACTGGCGCGGGAGGGAGAGACCCAGTACTTC. The chain links TRBV28 to TRBJ2-5, with 9 positions matching TRBD2. Germline V CDR1 and CDR2: MDHEN, SYDVKM. This CDR3 contains 15 residues. J gave up 4 bases and V 7 bases, and 10 bases lay outside the gene matches.

This clone occurred once. The V gene is TRBV4-2, the J gene TRBJ1-4, with 8 bases matching TRBD1. Germline V CDR1 and CDR2: LGHNA, YNFKEQ. The junction had 10 bases not matched to a gene; V was cut back by 6 bases and J by 7 bases. The CDR3 totals 15 residues. This CDR3 reads CASRQTDRGSEKLFF. The CDR3 nucleotides read TGTGCCAGCAGACAAACCGACAGGGGTTCTGAAAAACTGTTTTTT.